This TCR beta chain was captured by sequencing in a study of blood T cell repertoires in COVID-19. About the research overall: Whether acute or convalescent, the COVID-19 samples came from the United States, Italy and Spain. Sample material is recorded as cDNA or gDNA derived from T cells, B-cell-depleted T cells, or PBMCs.

Germline CDR1 and CDR2: SGHRS and YFSETQ. CDR3 length equals 14 residues. With V trimmed by 4 bases and J by 0 bases, 4 bases remained unmatched. As processed by the authors: Estimates of nucleated cell counts were drawn from the amplification of reference gene primers. Clones were read by immunoSEQ multiplex PCR, and TCRdb kept only the in-frame ones, dropping some. V and J calls and clone size are as listed in that table; D and trimming were resolved from the DNA. The profile shows around 100,000 clones, more than 70% of them singletons. Input material: peripheral blood. The receptor's source is a human donor in a cohort sampled during active COVID-19. The rearrangement joins TRBV5-1 to TRBJ2-7, with 7 bases matching TRBD1. The CDR3 coding sequence is TGCGCCAGCAGCCCACAGGGGAGCTCCTACGAGCAGTACTTC. Protein: CASSPQGSSYEQYF.